The clone carrying this T cell receptor (beta chain) was counted between two and nine times. No antigen is known for it. The record originates from a study of CD8+ T cells in alopecia areata. The V and J ends lost 5 bases and 6 bases respectively, with 14 bases between them. This CDR3 contains 13 residues. Germline assignment: CDR1 SQVTM and CDR2 ANQGSEA. Documented treatment: oral pan-JAK inhibitor, 5-10 mg twice daily. Once RNA had been extracted, it was reverse transcribed into cDNA to act as the sequencing template. The data were produced by immunoSEQ multiplex PCR, yet TCRdb's version contains in-frame clones alone and is incomplete. This sample has 85,000 to 95,000 clones; just over 70% occur once, and the top ten carry 17%. Study-level findings and limits: A large proportion of expanded lesional clones were detected persisting in scalp and blood during tofacitinib. Sequencing of scalp samples also captures resident alphabeta T cells of normal skin.

The sample consisted of CD8+ T cells sorted from blood, taken at roughly week 45, from a patient treated with tofacitinib. This clonotype originated in a human donor with alopecia areata. This chain uses TRBV29-1 with TRBJ2-1, with D possibly matching TRBD2 (6 bases). The CDR3 is CSVLETRGNEQFF. The DNA for the CDR3 is TGCAGCGTTTTAGAGACTAGGGGCAATGAGCAGTTCTTC.